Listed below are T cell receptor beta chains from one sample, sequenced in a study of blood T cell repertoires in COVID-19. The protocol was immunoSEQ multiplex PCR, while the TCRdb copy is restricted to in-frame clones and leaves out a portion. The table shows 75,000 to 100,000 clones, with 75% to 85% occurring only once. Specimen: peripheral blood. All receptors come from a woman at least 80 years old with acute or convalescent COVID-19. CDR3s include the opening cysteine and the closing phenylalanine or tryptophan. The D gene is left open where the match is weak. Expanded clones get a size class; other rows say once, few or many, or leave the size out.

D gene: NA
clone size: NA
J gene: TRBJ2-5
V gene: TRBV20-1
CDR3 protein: CSPQGQETQYF
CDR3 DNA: TGCAGTCCACAGGGCCAAGAGACCCAGTACTTC

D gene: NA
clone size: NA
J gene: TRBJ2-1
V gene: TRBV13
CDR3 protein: CASSPFGSYNEQFF
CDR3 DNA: TGTGCCAGCAGCCCGTTCGGGTCCTACAATGAGCAGTTCTTC

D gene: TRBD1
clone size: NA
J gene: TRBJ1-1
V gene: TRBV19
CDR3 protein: CASSRQGLTEAFF
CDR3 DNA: TGTGCCAGTAGTCGACAGGGTCTGACTGAAGCTTTCTTT

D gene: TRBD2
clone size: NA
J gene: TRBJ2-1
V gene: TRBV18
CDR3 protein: CASSRPAGVSNEQFF
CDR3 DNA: TGTGCCAGCTCCCGACCAGCGGGAGTTTCTAATGAGCAGTTCTTC

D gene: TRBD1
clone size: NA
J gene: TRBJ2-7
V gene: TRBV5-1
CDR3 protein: CASSSQGPSYEQYF
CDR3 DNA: TGCGCCAGCAGCTCACAGGGGCCTTCCTACGAGCAGTACTTC

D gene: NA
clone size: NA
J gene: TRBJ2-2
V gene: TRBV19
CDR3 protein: CASSIDGGITGELFF
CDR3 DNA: TGTGCCAGTAGTATAGATGGGGGCATAACCGGGGAGCTGTTTTTT

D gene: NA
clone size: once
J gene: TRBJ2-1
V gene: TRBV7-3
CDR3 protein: CASSLTPRTEYNEQFF
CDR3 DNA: TGTGCCAGCAGCTTAACGCCCCGTACAGAGTACAATGAGCAGTTCTTC

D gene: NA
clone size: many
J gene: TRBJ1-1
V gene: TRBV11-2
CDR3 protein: CASSLKSPNTEAFF
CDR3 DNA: TGTGCCAGCAGCTTAAAATCTCCGAACACTGAAGCTTTCTTT

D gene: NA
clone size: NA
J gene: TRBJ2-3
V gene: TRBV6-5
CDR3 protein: CASSRGSLNTDTQYF
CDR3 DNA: TGTGCCAGCAGTAGGGGGAGCTTAAACACAGATACGCAGTATTTT

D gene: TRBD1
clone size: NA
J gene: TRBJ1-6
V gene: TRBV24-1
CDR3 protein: CATSDHRTGDSPLHF
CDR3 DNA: TGTGCCACCAGTGACCATAGGACAGGAGACTCACCCCTCCACTTT

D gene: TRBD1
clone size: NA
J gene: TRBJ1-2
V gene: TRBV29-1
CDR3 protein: CSVPTTGASDSYGYTF
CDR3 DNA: TGCAGCGTGCCCACTACAGGGGCCTCGGATAGTTATGGCTACACCTTC

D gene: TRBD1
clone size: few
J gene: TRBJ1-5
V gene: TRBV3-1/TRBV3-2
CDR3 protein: CASSLWGQGSNQPQHF
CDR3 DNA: TGTGCCAGCAGCCTCTGGGGACAGGGAAGCAATCAGCCCCAGCATTTT

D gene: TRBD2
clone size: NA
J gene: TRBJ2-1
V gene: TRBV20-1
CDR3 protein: CSAEREVEFF
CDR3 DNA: TGCAGTGCTGAGCGGGAGGTGGAGTTCTTC

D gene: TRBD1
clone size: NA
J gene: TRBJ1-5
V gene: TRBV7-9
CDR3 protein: CASSPPEGAAGNQPQHF
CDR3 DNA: TGTGCCAGCAGCCCACCCGAGGGGGCAGCGGGCAATCAGCCCCAGCATTTT

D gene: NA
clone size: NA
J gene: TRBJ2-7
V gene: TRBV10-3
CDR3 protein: CAISSPQGYEQYF
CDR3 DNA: TGTGCCATCTCTAGCCCCCAGGGGTACGAGCAGTACTTC

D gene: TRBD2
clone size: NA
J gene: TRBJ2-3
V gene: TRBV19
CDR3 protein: CASSIVTSAFTDTQYF
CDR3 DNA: TGTGCCAGTAGTATTGTGACTAGCGCCTTCACAGATACGCAGTATTTT

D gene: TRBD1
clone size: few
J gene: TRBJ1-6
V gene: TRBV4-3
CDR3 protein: CASSVGQAGSPLHF
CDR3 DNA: TGCGCCAGCAGCGTGGGACAGGCAGGTTCACCCCTCCACTTT

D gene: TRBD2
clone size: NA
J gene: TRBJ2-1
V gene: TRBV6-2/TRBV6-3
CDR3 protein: CASSAHFGLAGGNEQFF
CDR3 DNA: TGTGCCAGCAGTGCCCATTTCGGACTAGCGGGAGGCAATGAGCAGTTCTTC

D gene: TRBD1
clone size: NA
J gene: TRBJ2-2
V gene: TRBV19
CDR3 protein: CASTDTYSGQGRTGELFF
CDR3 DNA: TGTGCCAGTACCGATACTTATTCCGGACAGGGCCGGACCGGGGAGCTGTTTTTT

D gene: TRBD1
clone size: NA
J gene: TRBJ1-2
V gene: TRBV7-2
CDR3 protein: CASSTGQGNYGYTF
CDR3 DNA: TGTGCCAGCAGCACGGGACAGGGAAACTATGGCTACACCTTC

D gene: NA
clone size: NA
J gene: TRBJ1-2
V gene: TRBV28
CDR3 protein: CASSIGYGYTF
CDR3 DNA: TGTGCCAGCAGCATCGGCTATGGCTACACCTTC

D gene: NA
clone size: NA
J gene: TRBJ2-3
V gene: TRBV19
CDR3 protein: CASSIGSEAGYRTDTQYF
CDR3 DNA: TGTGCCAGTAGTATTGGCTCCGAAGCAGGGTACCGCACAGATACGCAGTATTTT

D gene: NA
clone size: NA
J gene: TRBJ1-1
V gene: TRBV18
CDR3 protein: CASSPGEGRTEAFF
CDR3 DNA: TGTGCCAGCTCACCTGGGGAGGGTCGGACTGAAGCTTTCTTT

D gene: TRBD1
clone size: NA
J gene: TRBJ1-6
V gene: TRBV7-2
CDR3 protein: CASSPDAQGAGSPLHF
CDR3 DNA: TGTGCCAGCAGCCCGGATGCGCAGGGGGCCGGCTCACCCCTCCACTTT

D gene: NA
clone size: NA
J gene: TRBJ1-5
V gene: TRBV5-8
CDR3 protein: CASSLQGYQPQHF
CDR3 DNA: TGTGCCAGCAGCCTACAGGGATATCAGCCCCAGCATTTT

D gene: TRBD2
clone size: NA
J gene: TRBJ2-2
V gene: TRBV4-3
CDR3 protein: CASSLAGVGGELFF
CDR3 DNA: TGCGCCAGCAGCCTCGCGGGGGTAGGCGGGGAGCTGTTTTTT

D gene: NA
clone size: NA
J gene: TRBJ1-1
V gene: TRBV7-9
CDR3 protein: CASSLHLRNTEAFF
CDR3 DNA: TGTGCCAGCAGCTTACACTTACGAAACACTGAAGCTTTCTTT

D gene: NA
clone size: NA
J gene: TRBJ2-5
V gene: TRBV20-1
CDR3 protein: CSAGTDETQYF
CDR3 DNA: TGCAGTGCTGGGACTGACGAGACCCAGTACTTC

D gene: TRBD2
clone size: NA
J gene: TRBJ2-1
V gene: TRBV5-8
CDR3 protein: CASSLPSAGLAGKEQFF
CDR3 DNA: TGTGCCAGCAGTCTACCATCTGCAGGACTAGCGGGAAAAGAGCAGTTCTTC

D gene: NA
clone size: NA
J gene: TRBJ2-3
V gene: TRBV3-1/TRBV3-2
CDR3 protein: CASSLTQGDTQYF
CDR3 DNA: TGTGCCAGCAGCCTCACCCAGGGAGATACGCAGTATTTT

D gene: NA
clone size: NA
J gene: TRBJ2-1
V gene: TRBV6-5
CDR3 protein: CASRLGGNNEQFF
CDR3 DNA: TGTGCCAGCAGGTTGGGAGGTAACAATGAGCAGTTCTTC

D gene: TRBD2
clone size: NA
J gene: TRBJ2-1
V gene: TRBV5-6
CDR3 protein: CASSLPGLGGDEQFF
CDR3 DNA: TGTGCCAGCAGCTTACCGGGACTAGGAGGCGATGAGCAGTTCTTC

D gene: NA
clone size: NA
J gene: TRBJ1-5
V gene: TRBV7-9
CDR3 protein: CASSPPGGSNQPQHF
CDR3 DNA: TGTGCCAGCAGCCCGCCGGGGGGCAGCAATCAGCCCCAGCATTTT

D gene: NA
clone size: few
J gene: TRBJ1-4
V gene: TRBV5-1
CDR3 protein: CASSLGGFNEKLFF
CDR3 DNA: TGCGCCAGCAGCTTGGGTGGCTTTAATGAAAAACTGTTTTTT

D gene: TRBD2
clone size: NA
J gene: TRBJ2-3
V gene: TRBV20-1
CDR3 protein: CSASLADPSTDTQYF
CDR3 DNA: TGCAGTGCGAGTCTAGCGGATCCTAGCACAGATACGCAGTATTTT

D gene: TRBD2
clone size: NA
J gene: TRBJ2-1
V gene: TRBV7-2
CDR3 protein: CASSARLAKSYNEQFF
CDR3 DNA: TGTGCCAGCAGCGCGAGACTAGCGAAGTCCTACAATGAGCAGTTCTTC

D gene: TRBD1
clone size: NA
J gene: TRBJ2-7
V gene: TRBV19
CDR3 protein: CASGQAPNQQYF
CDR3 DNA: TGTGCCAGCGGACAGGCTCCAAACCAGCAGTACTTC

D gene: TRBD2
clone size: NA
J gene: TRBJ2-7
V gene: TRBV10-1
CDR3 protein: CASSRLAGAYEQYF
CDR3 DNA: TGCGCCAGCAGTCGCCTAGCGGGAGCCTACGAGCAGTACTTC

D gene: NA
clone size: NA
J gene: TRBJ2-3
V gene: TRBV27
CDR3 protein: CATQTGYSGTDTQYF
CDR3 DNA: TGTGCCACCCAAACCGGGTATAGTGGCACAGATACGCAGTATTTT